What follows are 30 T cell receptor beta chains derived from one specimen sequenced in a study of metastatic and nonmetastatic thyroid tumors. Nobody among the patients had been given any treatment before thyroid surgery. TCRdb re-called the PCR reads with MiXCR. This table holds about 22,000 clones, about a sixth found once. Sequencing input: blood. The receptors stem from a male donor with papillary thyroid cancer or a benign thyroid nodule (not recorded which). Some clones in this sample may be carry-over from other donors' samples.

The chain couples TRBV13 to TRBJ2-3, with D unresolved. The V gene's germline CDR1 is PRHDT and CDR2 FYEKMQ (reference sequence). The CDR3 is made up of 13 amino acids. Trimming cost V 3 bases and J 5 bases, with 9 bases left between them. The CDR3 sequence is CASSFGEVDTQYF. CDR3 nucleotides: TGTGCCAGCAGCTTTGGAGAAGTAGATACGCAGTATTTT.

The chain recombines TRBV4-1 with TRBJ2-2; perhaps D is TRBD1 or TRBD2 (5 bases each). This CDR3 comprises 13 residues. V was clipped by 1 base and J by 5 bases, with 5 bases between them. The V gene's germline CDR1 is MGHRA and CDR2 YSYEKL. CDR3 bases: TGCGCCAGCAGCCAAGGGGGGACCGGGGAGCTGTTTTTT. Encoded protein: CASSQGGTGELFF.

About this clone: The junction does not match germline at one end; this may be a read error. CDR3 sequence (DNA): TGTGCCAGCAGCTTTCGGACAGGGGGCGTCGAGCACTACTTC. It codes for CASSFRTGGVEHYF. J is TRBJ2-7 and V is TRBV5-5, with 11 positions matching TRBD1. Looked up from germline, CDR1 is SGHKS and CDR2 is YYEKEE (reference sequence). The CDR3 consists of 14 residues.

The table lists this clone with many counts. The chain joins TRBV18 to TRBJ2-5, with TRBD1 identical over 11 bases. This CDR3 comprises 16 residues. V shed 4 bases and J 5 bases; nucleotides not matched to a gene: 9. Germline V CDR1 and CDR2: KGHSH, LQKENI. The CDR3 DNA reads TGTGCCAGCTCACGAGGGACAGGGGGAAGTTCCGAGACCCAGTACTTC. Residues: CASSRGTGGSSETQYF.

The CDR3 loop reads CASYPGGGGHSGNTIYF. The DNA of the CDR3 is TGCGCCAGTTACCCAGGAGGAGGGGGTCATTCTGGAAACACCATATATTTT. The chain joins TRBV4-3 to TRBJ1-3, with a possible D match to TRBD1 (6 bases). CDR3 length: 17 residues. V lost 9 bases to trimming and J lost 1 base, with 22 bases between them. Germline V CDR1 and CDR2: LGHNA, YSLEER.

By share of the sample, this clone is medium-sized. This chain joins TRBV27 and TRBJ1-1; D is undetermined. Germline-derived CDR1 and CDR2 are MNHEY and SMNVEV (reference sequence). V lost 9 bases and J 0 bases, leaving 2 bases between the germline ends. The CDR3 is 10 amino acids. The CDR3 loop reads CARMNTEAFF. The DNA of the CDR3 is TGTGCCAGAATGAACACTGAAGCTTTCTTT.

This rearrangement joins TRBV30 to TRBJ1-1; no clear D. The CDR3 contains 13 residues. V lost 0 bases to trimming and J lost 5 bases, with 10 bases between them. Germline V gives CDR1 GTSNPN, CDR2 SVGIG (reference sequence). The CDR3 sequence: CAWSVLKTTEAFF. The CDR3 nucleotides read TGTGCCTGGAGTGTATTAAAGACGACTGAAGCTTTCTTT. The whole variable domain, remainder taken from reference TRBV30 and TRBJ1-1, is SQTIHQWPATLVQPVGSPLSLECTVEGTSNPNLYWYRQAAGRGLQLLFYSVGIGQISSEVPQNLSASRPQDRQFILSSKKLLLSDSGFYLCAWSVLKTTEAFFGQGTRLTVV.

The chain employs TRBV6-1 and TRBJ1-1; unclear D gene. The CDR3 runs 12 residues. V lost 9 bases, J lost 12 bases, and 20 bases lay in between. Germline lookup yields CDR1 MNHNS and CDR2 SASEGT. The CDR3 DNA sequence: TGTGCCAGTATCCCGGACGGACGGCGGACTTTCTTT. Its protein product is CASIPDGRRTFF.

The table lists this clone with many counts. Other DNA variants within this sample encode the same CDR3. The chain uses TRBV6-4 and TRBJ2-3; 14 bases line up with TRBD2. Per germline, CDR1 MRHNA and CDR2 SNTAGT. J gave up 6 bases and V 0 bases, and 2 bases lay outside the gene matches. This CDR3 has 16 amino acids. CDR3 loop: CASSDSTSGGADTQYF. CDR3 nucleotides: TGTGCCAGCAGTGACTCGACTAGCGGGGGGGCCGATACGCAGTATTTT.

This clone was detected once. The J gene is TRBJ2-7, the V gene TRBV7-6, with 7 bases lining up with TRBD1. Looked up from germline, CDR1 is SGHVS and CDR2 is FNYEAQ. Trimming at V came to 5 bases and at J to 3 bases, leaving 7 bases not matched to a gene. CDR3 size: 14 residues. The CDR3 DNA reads TGTGCCAGCAGCCCGACGGACAGGAACTACGAGCAGTACTTC. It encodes CASSPTDRNYEQYF.

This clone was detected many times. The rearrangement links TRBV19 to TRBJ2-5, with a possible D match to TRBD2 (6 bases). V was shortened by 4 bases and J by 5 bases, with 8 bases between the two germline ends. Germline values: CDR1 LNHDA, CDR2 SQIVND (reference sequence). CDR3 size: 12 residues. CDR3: CASSNSGETQYF. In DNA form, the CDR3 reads TGTGCCAGTAGTAATAGCGGTGAGACCCAGTACTTC. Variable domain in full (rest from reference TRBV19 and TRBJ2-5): DGGITQSPKYLFRKEGQNVTLSCEQNLNHDAMYWYRQDPGQGLRLIYYSQIVNDFQKGDIAEGYSVSREKKESFPLTVTSAQKNPTAFYLCASSNSGETQYFGPGTRLLVL.

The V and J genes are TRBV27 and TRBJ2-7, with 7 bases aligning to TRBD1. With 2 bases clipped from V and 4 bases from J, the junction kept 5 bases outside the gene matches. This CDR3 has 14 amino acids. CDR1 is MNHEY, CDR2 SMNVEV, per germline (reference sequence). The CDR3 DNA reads TGTGCCAGCAGTTTAAGAGGGACAGCTTACGAGCAGTACTTC. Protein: CASSLRGTAYEQYF.

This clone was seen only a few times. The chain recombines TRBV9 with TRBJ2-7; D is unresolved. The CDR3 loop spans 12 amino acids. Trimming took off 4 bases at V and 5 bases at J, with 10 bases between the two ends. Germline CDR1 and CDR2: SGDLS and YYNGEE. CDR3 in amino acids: CASSTQSDEQYF. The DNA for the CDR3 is TGTGCCAGCAGCACCCAGTCGGACGAGCAGTACTTC.

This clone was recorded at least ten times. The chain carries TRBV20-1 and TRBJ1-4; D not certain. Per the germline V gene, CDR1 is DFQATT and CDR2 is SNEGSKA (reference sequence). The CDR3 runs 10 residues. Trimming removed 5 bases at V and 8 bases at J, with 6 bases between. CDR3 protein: CSAQGEKLFF. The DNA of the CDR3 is TGCAGTGCTCAAGGCGAAAAACTGTTTTTT.

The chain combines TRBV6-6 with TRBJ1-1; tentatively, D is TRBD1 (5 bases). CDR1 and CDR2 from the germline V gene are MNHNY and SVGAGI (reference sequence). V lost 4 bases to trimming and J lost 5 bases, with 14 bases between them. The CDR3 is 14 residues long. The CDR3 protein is CASSSSAGGTEAFF. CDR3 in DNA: TGTGCCAGCAGTTCCTCGGCGGGGGGGACTGAAGCTTTCTTT.

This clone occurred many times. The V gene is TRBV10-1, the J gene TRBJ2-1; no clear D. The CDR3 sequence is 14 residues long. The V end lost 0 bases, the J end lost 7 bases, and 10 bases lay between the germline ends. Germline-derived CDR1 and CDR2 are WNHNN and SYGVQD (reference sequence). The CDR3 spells CASSESLGKNEQFF. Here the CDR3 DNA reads TGCGCCAGCAGTGAGTCGCTGGGGAAAAATGAGCAGTTCTTC.

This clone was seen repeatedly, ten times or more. This chain's CDR3 is CASSPGQGLGNTIYF. CDR3 in DNA: TGTGCCAGTAGTCCGGGACAGGGGCTTGGAAACACCATATATTTT. The chain combines TRBV19 with TRBJ1-3; 10 bases agree with TRBD1. V gave up 5 bases and J gave up 3 bases; unmatched junction bases: 4. The CDR3 consists of 15 residues. Per the germline V gene, CDR1 is LNHDA and CDR2 is SQIVND (reference sequence).

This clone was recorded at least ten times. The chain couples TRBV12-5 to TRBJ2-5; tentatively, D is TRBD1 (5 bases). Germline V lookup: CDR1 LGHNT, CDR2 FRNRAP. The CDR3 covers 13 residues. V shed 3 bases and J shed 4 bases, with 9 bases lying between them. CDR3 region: CASGLFQGETQYF. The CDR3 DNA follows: TGTGCTAGTGGTTTATTCCAGGGAGAGACCCAGTACTTC.

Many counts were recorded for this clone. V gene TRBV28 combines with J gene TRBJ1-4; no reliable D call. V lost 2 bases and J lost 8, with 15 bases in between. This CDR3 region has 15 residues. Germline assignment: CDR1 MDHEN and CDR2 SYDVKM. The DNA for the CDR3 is TGTGCCAGCAGTTTAATTGGAAGACGGAAGGAAAAACTGTTTTTT. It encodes CASSLIGRRKEKLFF.

The CDR3 is CASSLVTGISEQFF. CDR3 DNA: TGTGCCAGCAGCTTGGTGACAGGGATCAGCGAGCAGTTCTTC. The V call is TRBV5-5, the J call TRBJ2-1; 7 positions match TRBD1. CDR3 length: 14 amino acids. J gave up 10 bases and V 0 bases, and 7 bases lay outside the gene matches. Per the germline V gene, CDR1 is SGHKS and CDR2 is YYEKEE (reference sequence).

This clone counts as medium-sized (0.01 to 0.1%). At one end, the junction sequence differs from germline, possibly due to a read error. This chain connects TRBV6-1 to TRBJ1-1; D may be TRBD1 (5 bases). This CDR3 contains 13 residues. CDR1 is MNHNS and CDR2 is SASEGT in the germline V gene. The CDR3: CASRIWGNTESFF. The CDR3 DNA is TGTGCCAGCAGGATATGGGGGAACACTGAATCTTTCTTT.

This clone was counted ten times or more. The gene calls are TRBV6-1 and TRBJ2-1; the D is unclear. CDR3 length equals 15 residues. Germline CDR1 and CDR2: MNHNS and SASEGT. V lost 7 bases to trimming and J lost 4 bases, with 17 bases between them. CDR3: CASTLDGGAYNEQFF. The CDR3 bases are TGTGCCAGCACCCTGGACGGCGGAGCTTACAATGAGCAGTTCTTC.

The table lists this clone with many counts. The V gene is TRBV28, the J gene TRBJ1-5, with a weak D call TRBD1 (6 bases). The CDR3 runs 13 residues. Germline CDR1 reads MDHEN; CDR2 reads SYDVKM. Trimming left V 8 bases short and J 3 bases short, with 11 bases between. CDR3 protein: CASGRDTNQPQHF. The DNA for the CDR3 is TGTGCCAGCGGGCGGGACACCAATCAGCCCCAGCATTTT. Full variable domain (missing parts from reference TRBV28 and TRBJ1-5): DVKVTQSSRYLVKRTGEKVFLECVQDMDHENMFWYRQDPGLGLRLIYFSYDVKMKEKGDIPEGYSVSREKKERFSLILESASTNQTSMYLCASGRDTNQPQHFGDGTRLSIL.

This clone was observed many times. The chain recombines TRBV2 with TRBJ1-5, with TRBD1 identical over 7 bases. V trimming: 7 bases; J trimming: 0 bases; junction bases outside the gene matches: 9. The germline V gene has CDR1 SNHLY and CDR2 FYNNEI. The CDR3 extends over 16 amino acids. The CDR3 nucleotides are TGTGCCAGCAACCAAGAGACAGGGAATAGCAATCAGCCCCAGCATTTT. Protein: CASNQETGNSNQPQHF.

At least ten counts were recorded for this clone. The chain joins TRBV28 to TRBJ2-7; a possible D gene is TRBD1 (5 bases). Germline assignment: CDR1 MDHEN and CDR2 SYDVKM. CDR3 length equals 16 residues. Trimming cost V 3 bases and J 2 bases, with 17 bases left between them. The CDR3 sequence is CASSFSLSGLTYEQYF. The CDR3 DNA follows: TGTGCCAGCAGTTTTAGCTTATCAGGGTTGACCTACGAGCAGTACTTC.

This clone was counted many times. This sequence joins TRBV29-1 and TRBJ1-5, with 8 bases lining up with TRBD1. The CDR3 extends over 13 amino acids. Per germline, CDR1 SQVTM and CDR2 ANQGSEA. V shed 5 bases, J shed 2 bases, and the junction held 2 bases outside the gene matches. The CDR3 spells CSVTQGGNQPQHF. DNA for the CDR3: TGCAGCGTTACACAGGGGGGCAATCAGCCCCAGCATTTT.

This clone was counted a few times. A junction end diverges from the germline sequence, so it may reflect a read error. The CDR3 region is CASTRDRLYERYF. In DNA, the CDR3 is TGTGCCAGCACGCGGGACAGGCTCTACGAGCGGTACTTC. The chain joins TRBV6-1 to TRBJ2-7; 8 bases agree with TRBD1. Germline loops: CDR1 MNHNS, CDR2 SASEGT. CDR3 length: 13 residues.

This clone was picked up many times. The CDR3 protein is CSARSPGGTEAFF. The CDR3 DNA reads as TGCAGTGCTAGATCCCCCGGCGGGACTGAAGCTTTCTTT. The chain couples TRBV20-1 to TRBJ1-1; D unclear. CDR1 and CDR2 from the germline V gene are DFQATT and SNEGSKA (reference sequence). Trimming removed 2 bases at V and 5 bases at J, with 12 bases between. There are 13 residues in the CDR3.

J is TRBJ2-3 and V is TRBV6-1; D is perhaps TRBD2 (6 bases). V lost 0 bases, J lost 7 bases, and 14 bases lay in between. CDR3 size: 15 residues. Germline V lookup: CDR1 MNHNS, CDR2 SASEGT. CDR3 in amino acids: CASSEALGGVNTQYF. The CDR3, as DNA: TGTGCCAGCAGTGAAGCGCTGGGGGGAGTCAATACGCAGTATTTT.

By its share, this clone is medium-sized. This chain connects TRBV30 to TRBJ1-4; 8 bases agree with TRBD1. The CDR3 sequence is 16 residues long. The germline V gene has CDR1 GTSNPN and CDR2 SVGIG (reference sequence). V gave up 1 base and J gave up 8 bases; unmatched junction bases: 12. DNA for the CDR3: TGTGCCTGGAGTGGGGCGACAGGGGCAATAGGGGAAAAACTGTTTTTT. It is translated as CAWSGATGAIGEKLFF.